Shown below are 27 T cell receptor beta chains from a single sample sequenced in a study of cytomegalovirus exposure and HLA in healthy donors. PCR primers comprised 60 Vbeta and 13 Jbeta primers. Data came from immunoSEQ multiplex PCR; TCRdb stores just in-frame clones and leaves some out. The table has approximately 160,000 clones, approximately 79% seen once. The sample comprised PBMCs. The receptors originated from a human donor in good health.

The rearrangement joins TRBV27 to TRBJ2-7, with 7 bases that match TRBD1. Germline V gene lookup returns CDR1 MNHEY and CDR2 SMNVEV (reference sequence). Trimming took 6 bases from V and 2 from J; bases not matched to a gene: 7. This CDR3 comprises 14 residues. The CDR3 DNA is TGTGCCAGCAGACCAGCAGACAGGGCCTACGAGCAGTACTTC. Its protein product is CASRPADRAYEQYF.

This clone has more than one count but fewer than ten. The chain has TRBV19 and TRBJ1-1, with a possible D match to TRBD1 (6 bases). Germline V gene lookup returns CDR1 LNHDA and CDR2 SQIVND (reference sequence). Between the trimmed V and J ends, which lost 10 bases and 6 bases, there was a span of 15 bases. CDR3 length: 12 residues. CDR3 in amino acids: CATSTGISEAFF. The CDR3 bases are TGTGCCACCTCGACAGGTATCTCTGAAGCTTTCTTT.

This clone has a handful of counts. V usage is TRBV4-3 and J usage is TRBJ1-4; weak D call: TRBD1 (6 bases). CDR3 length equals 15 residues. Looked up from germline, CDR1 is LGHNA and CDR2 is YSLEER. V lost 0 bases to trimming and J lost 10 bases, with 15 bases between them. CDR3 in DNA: TGCGCCAGCAGCCAAGAGACCACAGGGATGGGAAAACTGTTTTTT. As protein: CASSQETTGMGKLFF.

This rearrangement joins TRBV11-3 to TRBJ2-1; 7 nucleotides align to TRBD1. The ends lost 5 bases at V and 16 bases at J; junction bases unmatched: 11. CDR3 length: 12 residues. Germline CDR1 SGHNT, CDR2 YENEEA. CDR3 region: CASSPRQGRYFF. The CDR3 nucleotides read TGTGCCAGCAGCCCCCGACAGGGTAGGTATTTCTTC.

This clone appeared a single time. The CDR3 spells CASSLQDTYYNSPLHF. The CDR3 coding sequence is TGTGCCAGCAGCTTGCAGGACACGTACTATAATTCACCCCTCCACTTT. The V call is TRBV5-5, the J call TRBJ1-6, with D possibly being TRBD1 (5 bases). CDR3 size: 16 residues. Trimming shortened V by 1 base and J by 3 bases, and 11 bases separated the two germline ends. Germline assignment: CDR1 SGHKS and CDR2 YYEKEE (reference sequence).

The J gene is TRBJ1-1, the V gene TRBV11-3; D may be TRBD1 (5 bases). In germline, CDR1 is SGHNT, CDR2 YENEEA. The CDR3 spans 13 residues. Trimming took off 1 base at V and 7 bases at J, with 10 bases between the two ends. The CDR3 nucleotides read TGTGCCAGCAGCTTAGGGGGCTCGGTTGAAGCTTTCTTT. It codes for CASSLGGSVEAFF.

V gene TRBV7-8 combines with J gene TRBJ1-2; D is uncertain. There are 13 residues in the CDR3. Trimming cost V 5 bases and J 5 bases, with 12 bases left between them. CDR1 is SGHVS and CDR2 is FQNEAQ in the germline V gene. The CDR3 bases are TGTGCCAGCAGCCGGTCCGGAGGGTATGGCTACACCTTC. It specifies CASSRSGGYGYTF.

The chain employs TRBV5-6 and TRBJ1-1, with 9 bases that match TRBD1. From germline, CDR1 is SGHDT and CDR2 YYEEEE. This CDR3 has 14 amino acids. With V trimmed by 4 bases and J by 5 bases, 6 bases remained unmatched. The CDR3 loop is CASSPGTGNTEAFF. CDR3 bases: TGTGCCAGCAGCCCCGGGACAGGGAATACTGAAGCTTTCTTT.

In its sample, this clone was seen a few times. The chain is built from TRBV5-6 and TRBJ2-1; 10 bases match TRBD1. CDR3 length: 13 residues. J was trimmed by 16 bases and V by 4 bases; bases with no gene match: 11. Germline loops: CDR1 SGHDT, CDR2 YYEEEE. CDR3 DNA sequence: TGTGCCAGCAGCCAAGACAGGGGGCATTTTCCTTTCTTC. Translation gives CASSQDRGHFPFF.

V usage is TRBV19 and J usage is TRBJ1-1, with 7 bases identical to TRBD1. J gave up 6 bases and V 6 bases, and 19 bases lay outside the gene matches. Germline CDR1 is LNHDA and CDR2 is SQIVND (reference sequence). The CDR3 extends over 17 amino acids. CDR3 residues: CASSPDRVRASRAEAFF. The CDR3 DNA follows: TGTGCCAGTAGCCCCGACAGGGTTCGGGCGTCTCGCGCTGAAGCTTTCTTT.

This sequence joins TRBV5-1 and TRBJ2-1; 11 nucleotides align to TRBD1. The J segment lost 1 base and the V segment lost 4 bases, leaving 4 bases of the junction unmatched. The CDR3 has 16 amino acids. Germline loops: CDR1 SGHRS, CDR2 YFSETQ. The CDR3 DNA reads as TGCGCCAGCAGCCCGGGGGACAGGGGGTCCTACAATGAGCAGTTCTTC. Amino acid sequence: CASSPGDRGSYNEQFF.

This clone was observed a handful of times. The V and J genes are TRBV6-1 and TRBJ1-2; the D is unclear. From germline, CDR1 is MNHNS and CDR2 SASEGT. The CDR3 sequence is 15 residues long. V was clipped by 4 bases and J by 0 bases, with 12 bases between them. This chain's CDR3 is CASSGSPTSNYGYTF. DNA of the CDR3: TGTGCCAGCAGTGGGAGCCCCACCTCTAACTATGGCTACACCTTC.

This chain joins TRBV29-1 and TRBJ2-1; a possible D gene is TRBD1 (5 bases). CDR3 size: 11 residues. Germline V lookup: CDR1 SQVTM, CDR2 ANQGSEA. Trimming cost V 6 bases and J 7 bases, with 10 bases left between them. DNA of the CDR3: TGCAGCGTGGTTACAGGAAATGAGCAGTTCTTC. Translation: CSVVTGNEQFF.

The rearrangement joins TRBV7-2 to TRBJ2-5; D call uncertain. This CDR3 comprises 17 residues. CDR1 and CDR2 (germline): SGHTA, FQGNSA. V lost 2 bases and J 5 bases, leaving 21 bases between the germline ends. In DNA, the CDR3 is TGTGCCAGCAGCTTATCTGGGCGCGTGGGCAGATCGGAGACCCAGTACTTC. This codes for CASSLSGRVGRSETQYF.

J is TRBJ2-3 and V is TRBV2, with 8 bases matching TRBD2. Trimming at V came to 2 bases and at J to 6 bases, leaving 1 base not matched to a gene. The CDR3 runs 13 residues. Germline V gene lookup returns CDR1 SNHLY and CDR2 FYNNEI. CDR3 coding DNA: TGTGCCAGCAGTGAATCTAGCGGGGATACGCAGTATTTT. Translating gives CASSESSGDTQYF.

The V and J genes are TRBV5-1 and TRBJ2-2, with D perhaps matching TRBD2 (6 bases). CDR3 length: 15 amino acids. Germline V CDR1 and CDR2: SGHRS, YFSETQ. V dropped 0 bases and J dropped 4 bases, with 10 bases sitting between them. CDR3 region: CASSLGLELTGELFF. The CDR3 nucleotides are TGCGCCAGCAGCTTGGGACTAGAGCTCACCGGGGAGCTGTTTTTT.

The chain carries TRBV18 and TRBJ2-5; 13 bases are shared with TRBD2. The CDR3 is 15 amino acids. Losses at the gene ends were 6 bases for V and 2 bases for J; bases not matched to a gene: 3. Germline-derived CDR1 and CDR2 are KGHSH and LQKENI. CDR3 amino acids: CASSSGLAGQETQYF. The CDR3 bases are TGTGCCAGCTCCTCGGGACTAGCGGGACAAGAGACCCAGTACTTC.

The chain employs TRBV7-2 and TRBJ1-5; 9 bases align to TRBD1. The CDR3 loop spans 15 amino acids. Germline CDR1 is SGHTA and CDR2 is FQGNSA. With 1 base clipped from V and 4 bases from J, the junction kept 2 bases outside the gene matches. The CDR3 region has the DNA TGTGCCAGCAGCTTAGGTGGACAGGGGAATCAGCCCCAGCATTTT. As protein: CASSLGGQGNQPQHF.

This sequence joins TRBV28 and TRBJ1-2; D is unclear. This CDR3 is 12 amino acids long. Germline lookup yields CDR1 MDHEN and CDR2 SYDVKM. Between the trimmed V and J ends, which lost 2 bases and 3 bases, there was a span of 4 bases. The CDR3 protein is CASSLGDYGYTF. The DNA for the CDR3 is TGTGCCAGCAGTTTAGGAGACTATGGCTACACCTTC.

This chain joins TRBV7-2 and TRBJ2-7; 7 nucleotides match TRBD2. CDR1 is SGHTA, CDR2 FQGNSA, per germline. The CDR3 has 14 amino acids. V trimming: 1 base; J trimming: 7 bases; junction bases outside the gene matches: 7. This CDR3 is CASSLGAGVFEQYF. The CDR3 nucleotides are TGTGCCAGCAGCTTAGGGGCGGGGGTCTTTGAGCAGTACTTC.

The CDR3 DNA reads as TGTGCCAGCAGTCCCACCGGGGGGCGAACTGAAGCTTTCTTT. Translated, it gives CASSPTGGRTEAFF. The rearrangement links TRBV27 to TRBJ1-1, with D tentatively TRBD1 (6 bases). V was pared by 5 bases and J by 5 bases, with 15 bases between. CDR1 and CDR2 (germline): MNHEY, SMNVEV (reference sequence). The CDR3 runs 14 residues.

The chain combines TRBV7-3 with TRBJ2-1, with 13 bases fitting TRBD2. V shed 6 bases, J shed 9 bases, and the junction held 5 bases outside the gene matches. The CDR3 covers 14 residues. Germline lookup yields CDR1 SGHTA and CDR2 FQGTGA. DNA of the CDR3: TGTGCCAGCAGTAGGACTAGCGGGGGACGTGAGCAGTTCTTC. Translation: CASSRTSGGREQFF.

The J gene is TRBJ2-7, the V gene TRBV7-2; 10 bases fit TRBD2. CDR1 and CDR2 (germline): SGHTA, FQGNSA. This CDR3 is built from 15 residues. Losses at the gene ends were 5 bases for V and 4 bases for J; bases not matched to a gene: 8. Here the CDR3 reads CASSPGSGGGYEQYF. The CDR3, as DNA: TGTGCCAGCAGCCCCGGAAGCGGGGGGGGGTACGAGCAGTACTTC.

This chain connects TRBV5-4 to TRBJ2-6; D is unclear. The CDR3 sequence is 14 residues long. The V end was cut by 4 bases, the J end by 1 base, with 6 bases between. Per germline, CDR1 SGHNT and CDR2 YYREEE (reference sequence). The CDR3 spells CASSQKSGANVLTF. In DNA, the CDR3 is TGTGCCAGCAGCCAAAAATCTGGGGCCAACGTCCTGACTTTC.

The CDR3 region is CASSLARQLEAGYTF. The CDR3 DNA is TGCGCCAGCAGCTTGGCTCGCCAGTTGGAGGCTGGCTACACCTTC. The chain uses TRBV5-1 and TRBJ1-2; D is uncertain. The CDR3 is 15 amino acids. CDR1 and CDR2 from the germline V gene are SGHRS and YFSETQ. Trimming removed 0 bases from V and 7 bases from J, with 16 bases in between. Complete variable domain (other parts from reference TRBV5-1 and TRBJ1-2): KAGVTQTPRYLIKTRGQQVTLSCSPISGHRSVSWYQQTPGQGLQFLFEYFSETQRNKGNFPGRFSGRQFSNSRSEMNVSTLELGDSALYLCASSLARQLEAGYTFGSGTRLTVV.

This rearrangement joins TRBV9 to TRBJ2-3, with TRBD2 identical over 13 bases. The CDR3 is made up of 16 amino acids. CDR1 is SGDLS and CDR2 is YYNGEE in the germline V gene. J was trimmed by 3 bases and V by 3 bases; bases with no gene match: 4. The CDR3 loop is CASSATSGGATDTQYF. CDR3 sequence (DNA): TGTGCCAGCAGCGCAACTAGCGGGGGGGCGACAGATACGCAGTATTTT.

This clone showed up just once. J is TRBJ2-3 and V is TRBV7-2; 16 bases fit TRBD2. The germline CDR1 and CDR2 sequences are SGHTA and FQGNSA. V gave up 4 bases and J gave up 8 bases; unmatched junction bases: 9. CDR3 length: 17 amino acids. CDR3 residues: CASSSPGTSGGAGTQYF. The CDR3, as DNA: TGTGCCAGCAGCTCACCCGGGACTAGCGGGGGGGCCGGTACGCAGTATTTT.